The rows below give T cell receptor beta chains drawn from one sample of a study of blood T cell repertoires in COVID-19. The repertoire was sequenced with immunoSEQ multiplex PCR; TCRdb's copy has only in-frame clones and lacks some. The table records 300,000 to 400,000 clones, 80% to 90% of them present only once. Sequenced sample: PBMCs or T cells enriched from blood (not recorded which). These receptor sequences come from a young man who had recovered from COVID-19. Each CDR3 is given with its conserved first and last residue. Each record gives: V gene, CDR3 length, CDR3 protein.

>TRBV2|13
CASSRTGGQPQHF
>TRBV12-2|18
CASRLAGDRLPTNEKLFF
>TRBV5-6|13
CASTKGRGETQYF
>TRBV5-1|18
CASSLAGQGESGANVLTF
>TRBV27|14
CASSFYWGGEKLFF
>TRBV5-4|14
CASSLDSKNTEAFF
>TRBV18|15
CASSEQGASNQPQHF
>TRBV6-5|15
CASNLRGQPTYEQYF
>TRBV4-1|15
CASSPWEEANYGYTF
>TRBV7-2|15
CASSLVRGPGYGYTF
>TRBV2|17
CASSEGGGLGQSYGYTF